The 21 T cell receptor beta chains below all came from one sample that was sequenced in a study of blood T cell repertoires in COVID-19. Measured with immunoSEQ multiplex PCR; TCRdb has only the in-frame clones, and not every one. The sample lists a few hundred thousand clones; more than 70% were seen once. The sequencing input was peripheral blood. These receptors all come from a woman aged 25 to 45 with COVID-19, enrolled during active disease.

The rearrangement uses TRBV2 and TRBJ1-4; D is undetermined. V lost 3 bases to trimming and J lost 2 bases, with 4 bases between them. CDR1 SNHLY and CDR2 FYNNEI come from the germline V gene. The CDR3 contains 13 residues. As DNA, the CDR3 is TGTGCCAGCAGTGACAGTACTAATGAAAAACTGTTTTTT. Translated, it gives CASSDSTNEKLFF.

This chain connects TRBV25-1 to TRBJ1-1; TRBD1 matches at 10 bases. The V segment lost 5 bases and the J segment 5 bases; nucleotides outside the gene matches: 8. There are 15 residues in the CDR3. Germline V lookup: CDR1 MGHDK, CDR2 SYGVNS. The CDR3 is CASSPSDRGPTEAFF. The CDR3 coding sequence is TGTGCCAGCAGTCCAAGTGACAGGGGGCCAACTGAAGCTTTCTTT.

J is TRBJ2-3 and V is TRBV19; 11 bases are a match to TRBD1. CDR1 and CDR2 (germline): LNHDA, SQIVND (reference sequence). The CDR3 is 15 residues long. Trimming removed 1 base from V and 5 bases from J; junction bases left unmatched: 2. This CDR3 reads CASSIGTGGVDTQYF. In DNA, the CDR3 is TGTGCCAGTAGTATAGGGACAGGGGGCGTAGATACGCAGTATTTT.

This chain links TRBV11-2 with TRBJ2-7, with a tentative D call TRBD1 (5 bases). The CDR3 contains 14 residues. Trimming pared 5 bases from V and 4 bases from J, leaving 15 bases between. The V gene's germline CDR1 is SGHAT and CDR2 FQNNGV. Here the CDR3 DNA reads TGTGCCAGCAGCGCATACTCAGGGTTTTACGAGCAGTACTTC. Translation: CASSAYSGFYEQYF.

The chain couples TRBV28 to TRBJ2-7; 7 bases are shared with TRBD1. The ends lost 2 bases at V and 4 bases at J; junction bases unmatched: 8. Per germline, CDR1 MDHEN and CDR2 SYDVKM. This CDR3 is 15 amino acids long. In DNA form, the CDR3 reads TGTGCCAGCAGTTTAAGGACCGGGACAGAGTACGAGCAGTACTTC. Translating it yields CASSLRTGTEYEQYF.

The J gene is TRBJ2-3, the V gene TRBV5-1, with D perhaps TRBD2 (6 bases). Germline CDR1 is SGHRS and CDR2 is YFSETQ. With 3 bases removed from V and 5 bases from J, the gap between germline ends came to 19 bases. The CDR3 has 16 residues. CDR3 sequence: CASSSAGTQVEDTQYF. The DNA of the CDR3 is TGCGCCAGCAGCTCAGCCGGGACTCAGGTTGAAGATACGCAGTATTTT.

The CDR3, as DNA: TGCGCCAGCAGCCAAGTTCTAAGCGTTACAGATACGCAGTATTTT. It specifies CASSQVLSVTDTQYF. This chain joins TRBV4-1 and TRBJ2-3; D is ambiguous. Germline V gene data show CDR1 as MGHRA and CDR2 as YSYEKL. V lost 1 base to trimming and J lost 3 bases, with 11 bases between them. The CDR3 totals 15 residues.

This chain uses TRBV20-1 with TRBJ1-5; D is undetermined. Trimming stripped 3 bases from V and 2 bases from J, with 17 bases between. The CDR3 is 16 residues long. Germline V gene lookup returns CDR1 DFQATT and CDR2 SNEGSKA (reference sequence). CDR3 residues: CSASTAERLRNQPQHF. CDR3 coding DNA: TGCAGTGCTAGTACGGCAGAGCGATTGCGCAATCAGCCCCAGCATTTT.

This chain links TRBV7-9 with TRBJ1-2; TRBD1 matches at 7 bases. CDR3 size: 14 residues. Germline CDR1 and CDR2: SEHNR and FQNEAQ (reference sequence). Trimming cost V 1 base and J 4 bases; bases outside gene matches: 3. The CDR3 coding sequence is TGTGCCAGCAGCTTAGGCGACAGGGTCTATGGCTACACCTTC. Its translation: CASSLGDRVYGYTF. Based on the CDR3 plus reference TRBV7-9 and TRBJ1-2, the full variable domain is DTGVSQNPRHKITKRGQNVTFRCDPISEHNRLYWYRQTLGQGPEFLTYFQNEAQLEKSRLLSDRFSAERPKGSFSTLEIQRTEQGDSAMYLCASSLGDRVYGYTFGSGTRLTVV.

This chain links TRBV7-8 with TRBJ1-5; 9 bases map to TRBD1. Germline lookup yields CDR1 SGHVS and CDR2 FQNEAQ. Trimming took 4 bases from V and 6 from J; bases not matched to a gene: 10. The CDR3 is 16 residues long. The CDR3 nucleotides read TGTGCCAGCAGCTCCGGATACAGGGGGCCCCCTCAGCCCCAGCATTTT. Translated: CASSSGYRGPPQPQHF.

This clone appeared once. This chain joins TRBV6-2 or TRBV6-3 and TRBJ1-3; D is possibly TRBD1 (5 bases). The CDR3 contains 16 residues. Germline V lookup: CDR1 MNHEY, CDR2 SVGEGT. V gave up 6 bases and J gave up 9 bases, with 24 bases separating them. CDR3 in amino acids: CASSPPPDTPRGTIYF. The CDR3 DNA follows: TGTGCCAGCAGCCCTCCCCCGGACACCCCGCGGGGCACCATATATTTT.

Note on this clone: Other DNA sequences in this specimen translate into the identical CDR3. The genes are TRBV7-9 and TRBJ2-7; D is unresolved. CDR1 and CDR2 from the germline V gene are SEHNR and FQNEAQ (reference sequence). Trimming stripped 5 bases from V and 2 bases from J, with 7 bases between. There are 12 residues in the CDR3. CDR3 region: CASSLLPYEQYV. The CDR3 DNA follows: TGTGCCAGCAGCCTCCTCCCCTACGAGCAGTACGTC.

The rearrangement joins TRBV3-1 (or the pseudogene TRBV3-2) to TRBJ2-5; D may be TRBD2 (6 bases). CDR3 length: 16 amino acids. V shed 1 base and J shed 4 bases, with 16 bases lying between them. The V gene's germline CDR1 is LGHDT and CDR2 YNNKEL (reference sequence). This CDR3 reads CASSQVGGAGRETQYF. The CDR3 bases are TGTGCCAGCAGCCAAGTGGGTGGAGCGGGCCGAGAGACCCAGTACTTC.

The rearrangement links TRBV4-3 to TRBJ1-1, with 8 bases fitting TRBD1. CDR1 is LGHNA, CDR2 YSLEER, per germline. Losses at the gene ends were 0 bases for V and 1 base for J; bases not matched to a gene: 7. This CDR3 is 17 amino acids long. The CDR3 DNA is TGCGCCAGCAGCCAAGATAGGCAGGGGGCCAGGAACACTGAAGCTTTCTTT. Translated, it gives CASSQDRQGARNTEAFF.

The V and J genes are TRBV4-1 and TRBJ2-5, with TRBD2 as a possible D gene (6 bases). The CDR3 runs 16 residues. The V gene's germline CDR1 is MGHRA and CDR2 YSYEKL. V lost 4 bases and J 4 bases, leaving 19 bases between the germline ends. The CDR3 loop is CASSPEWVGGRETQYF. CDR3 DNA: TGCGCCAGCAGCCCTGAATGGGTGGGAGGCCGAGAGACCCAGTACTTC.

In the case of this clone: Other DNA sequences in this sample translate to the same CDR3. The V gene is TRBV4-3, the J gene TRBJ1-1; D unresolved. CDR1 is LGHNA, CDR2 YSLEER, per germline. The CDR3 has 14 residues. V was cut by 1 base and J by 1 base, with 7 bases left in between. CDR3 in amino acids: CASSQVVGNTEAFF. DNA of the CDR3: TGCGCCAGCAGCCAAGTGGTCGGGAACACTGAAGCTTTCTTT.

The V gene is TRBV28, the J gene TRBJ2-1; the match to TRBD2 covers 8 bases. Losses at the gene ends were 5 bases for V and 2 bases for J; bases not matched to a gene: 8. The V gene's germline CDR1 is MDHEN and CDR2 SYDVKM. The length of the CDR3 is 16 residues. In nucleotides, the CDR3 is TGTGCCAGCAGTAGTGTGTTCGGGGGGGCCTACAATGAGCAGTTCTTC. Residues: CASSSVFGGAYNEQFF.

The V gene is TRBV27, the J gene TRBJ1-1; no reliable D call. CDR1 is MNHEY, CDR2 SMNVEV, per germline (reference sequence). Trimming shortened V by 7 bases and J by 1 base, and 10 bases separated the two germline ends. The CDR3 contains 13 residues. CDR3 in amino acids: CASKLGRNTEAFF. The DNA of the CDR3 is TGTGCCAGCAAGTTGGGCAGGAACACTGAAGCTTTCTTT.

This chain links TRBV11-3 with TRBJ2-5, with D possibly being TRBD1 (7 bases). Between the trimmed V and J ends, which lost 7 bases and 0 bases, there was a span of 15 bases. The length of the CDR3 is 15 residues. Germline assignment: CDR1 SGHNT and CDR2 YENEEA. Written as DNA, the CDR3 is TGTGCCAGCACCCCAGGGGGGAAGAACCAAGAGACCCAGTACTTC. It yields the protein CASTPGGKNQETQYF.

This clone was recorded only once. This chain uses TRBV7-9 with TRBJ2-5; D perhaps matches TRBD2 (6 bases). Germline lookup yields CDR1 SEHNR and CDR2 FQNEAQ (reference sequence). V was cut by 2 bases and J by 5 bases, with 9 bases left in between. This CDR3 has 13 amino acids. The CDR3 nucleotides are TGTGCCAGCAGCTTACCCAGCGGGGAGACCCAGTACTTC. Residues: CASSLPSGETQYF.

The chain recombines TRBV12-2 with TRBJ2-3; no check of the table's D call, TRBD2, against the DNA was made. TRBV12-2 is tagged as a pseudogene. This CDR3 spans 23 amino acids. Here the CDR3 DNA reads TGTGCAAGTCGCTTAGGGCGGAGGTGGAGAGGTGCGGGGGAGCGCACTAGCACAGATACGCAGTATTTT. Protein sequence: CASRLGRRWRGAGERTSTDTQYF.